Below, one TCR beta chain is given with its context. TCRbeta libraries were built with three rounds of nested PCR, modified from ARM-PCR. TCRdb called the multiplex PCR reads again in MiXCR, with one record for every CDR3 protein. The sample consists of 120,000 or so distinct CDR3 sequences, around three fifths of them appearing once. This specimen belongs to a study of tumor and adjacent non-tumor tissue in lung cancer. No cell sorting was done before RNA was extracted from the tissue. Germline assignment: CDR1 MGHRA and CDR2 YSYEKL. The CDR3 covers 16 residues. Trimming at V came to 3 bases and at J to 1 base, leaving 5 bases not matched to a gene.

The TCR comes from a young man with non-small cell lung cancer. V usage is TRBV4-1 and J usage is TRBJ2-2; 7 positions match TRBD1. The specimen sequenced was lung tumor tissue. As DNA, the CDR3 is TGCGCCAGCAGCCAGCCCTGGACAGGGAACACCGGGGAGCTGTTTTTT. Its protein product is CASSQPWTGNTGELFF.